The present TCR beta chain was sequenced within a study of post-analysis software for immune sequencing data. At the level of the study: The patients showed relapsing-remitting, secondary progressive and progressive-relapsing multiple sclerosis courses. Regarding the study as a whole: Samples prepared in the same batch strongly co-clustered by F measure. Controls showed significantly higher normalized Chao1 diversity than did multiple sclerosis patients. Comparison of patients with controls showed about 5 TRBV segments more frequent in patients, TRBV5-6, TRBV5-1 and TRBV20-1 among them.

With 0 bases removed from V and 8 bases from J, the gap between germline ends came to 14 bases. This CDR3 is 14 amino acids long. Germline V CDR1 and CDR2: SGHRS, YFSETQ. Turning to this clonotype: Its target is not known.

The TCR beta cDNA libraries carried unique molecular identifiers. Researchers reported 520,000 or so cDNA molecules coming from roughly 0.93 to 9.6 million T cells. MiXCR, applied by TCRdb to the PCR reads, yields one record per CDR3 protein. The data hold hundreds of thousands of distinct CDR3 sequences, with 30% observed a single time. The chain uses TRBV5-1 and TRBJ1-1; TRBD1 might be the D (6 bases). This sequence was found in a girl under 18 with multiple sclerosis. Sequences were obtained from blood. The CDR3 spells CASSLAPGAAEAFF. The CDR3 DNA sequence: TGCGCCAGCAGCTTGGCCCCGGGGGCGGCGGAAGCTTTCTTT.